This TCR beta chain was identified during a study of Ad26.COV2.S vaccination and SARS-CoV-2 variants. Study information: Donor got 5x10^10 or 1x10^11 viral particles of Ad26.COV2.S. The study, taken as a whole, reports: Assessments of TCR breadth and depth may have underestimated the total T cell responses.

Treatment: approximately 18 received Ad26.COV2.S at low or high dose, single or two shots; several received placebo; per-sample allocation not given. Sample collection was performed on day 63 after the first vaccine or placebo injection. Concerning this clone itself: Its target is unknown.

The CDR3 has 16 residues. Between the trimmed V and J ends, which lost 5 bases and 0 bases, there was a span of 15 bases. Germline assignment: CDR1 SGDLS and CDR2 YYNGEE. Libraries were prepared by immunoSEQ multiplex PCR; TCRdb keeps only in-frame clonotypes and omits some of them. The sample lists 300,000 to 450,000 clones, around 83% seen once, with approximately 3.5% in the top ten. The source material was peripheral blood, sampled in a trial of Ad26.COV2.S vaccine versus placebo. The chain employs TRBV9 and TRBJ2-1; perhaps TRBD2 as D (7 bases). The receptor's source is a person aged 18 to 59 who received the Ad26.COV2.S COVID-19 vaccine or a placebo. For the CDR3, the DNA is TGTGCCAGCAGTCTTCTAGCGGACAGCTCCTACAATGAGCAGTTCTTC. Its translation: CASSLLADSSYNEQFF.